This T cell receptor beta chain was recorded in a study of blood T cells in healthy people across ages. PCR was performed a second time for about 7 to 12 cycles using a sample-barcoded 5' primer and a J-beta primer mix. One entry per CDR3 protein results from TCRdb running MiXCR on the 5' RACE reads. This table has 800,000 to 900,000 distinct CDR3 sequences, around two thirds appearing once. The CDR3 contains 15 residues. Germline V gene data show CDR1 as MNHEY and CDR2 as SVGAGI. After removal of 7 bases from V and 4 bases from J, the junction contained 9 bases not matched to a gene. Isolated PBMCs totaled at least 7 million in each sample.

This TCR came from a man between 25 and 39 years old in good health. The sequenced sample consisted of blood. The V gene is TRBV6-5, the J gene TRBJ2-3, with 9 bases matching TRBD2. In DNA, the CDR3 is TGTGCCAGCAAGTTCAGCGGGGGGCTCGCAGATACGCAGTATTTT. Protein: CASKFSGGLADTQYF.